Below, 5 T cell receptor beta chains from the same sample are listed, as sequenced in a study of technical replicates of blood from a handful of donors. Profiling relied on immunoSEQ multiplex PCR, and the TCRdb table lists in-frame clones only, not all of them. The sample lists around 83,000 clones, approximately 94% occurring once. Source material: T cells isolated from PBMCs. These receptors were collected from a human donor in good health.

Only a few counts were recorded for this clone. The chain combines TRBV4-1 with TRBJ1-2; 9 bases map to TRBD1. J was trimmed by 5 bases and V by 4 bases; bases with no gene match: 14. CDR1 is MGHRA, CDR2 YSYEKL, per germline. The CDR3 runs to 17 residues. CDR3 region: CASSPQGQGPTLYGYTF. The CDR3 DNA reads TGCGCCAGCAGCCCACAGGGACAGGGTCCCACCCTGTATGGCTACACCTTC.

CDR3 loop: CASRGGDHSGNTIYF. Here the CDR3 DNA reads TGTGCCAGCAGGGGTGGAGATCACTCTGGAAACACCATATATTTT. The chain employs TRBV6-5 and TRBJ1-3; D call uncertain. The V gene lost 6 bases and the J gene lost 0 bases, with 12 bases spanning the gap. CDR3 size: 15 residues. The germline gives CDR1 MNHEY, CDR2 SVGAGI.

This clone was recorded once. The chain links TRBV28 to TRBJ1-5; TRBD1 is a possible D gene (5 bases). V was pared by 8 bases and J by 1 base, with 18 bases between. CDR3 length equals 16 residues. CDR1 is MDHEN and CDR2 is SYDVKM in the germline V gene. The CDR3 loop is CASRAPGGFSNQPQHF. The CDR3 DNA reads as TGTGCCAGCCGAGCTCCCGGGGGATTCAGCAATCAGCCCCAGCATTTT.

This rearrangement joins TRBV2 to TRBJ1-4; tentatively, D is TRBD1 (6 bases). Per the germline V gene, CDR1 is SNHLY and CDR2 is FYNNEI. The CDR3 runs to 16 residues. V lost 5 bases and J 0 bases, leaving 13 bases between the germline ends. CDR3 DNA sequence: TGTGCCAGCAGTCCACTTAGGACAGCAACTAATGAAAAACTGTTTTTT. Residues: CASSPLRTATNEKLFF. The full variable domain, completed using reference TRBV2 and TRBJ1-4, is EPEVTQTPSHQVTQMGQEVILRCVPISNHLYFYWYRQILGQKVEFLVSFYNNEISEKSEIFDDQFSVERPDGSNFTLKIRSTKLEDSAMYFCASSPLRTATNEKLFFGSGTQLSVL.

This chain uses TRBV5-1 with TRBJ2-3; 7 bases line up with TRBD2. The CDR3 spans 14 residues. V dropped 5 bases and J dropped 1; count of bases not matched to a gene: 4. Per the germline V gene, CDR1 is SGHRS and CDR2 is YFSETQ. CDR3 amino acids: CASSEGRGTDTQYF. The CDR3 coding sequence is TGCGCCAGCAGTGAAGGGAGGGGCACAGATACGCAGTATTTT.